This TCR beta chain was profiled in a study of blood T cell repertoires in COVID-19. Turning to the study itself: COVID-19 samples from acute and convalescent phases originated in the United States, Italy and Spain.

The method was immunoSEQ multiplex PCR; TCRdb's version includes in-frame clones alone and lacks a portion of them. Of 200,000 to 300,000 clones listed, about 89% are singletons. Participant age was roughly 18 to 95 years, and participants resided in approximately 25 US areas. In Cohort 3, a recovered donor had either two negative PCRs, clearance, or symptom resolution. The TCR originated in a woman in her late teens or twenties who had recovered from COVID-19. Input material: PBMCs or T cells enriched from blood (not recorded which).

CDR3 region: CASSPDSYGYTF. Written as DNA, the CDR3 is TGTGCCAGCAGCCCCGACAGCTATGGCTACACCTTC. V is TRBV7-8 and J is TRBJ1-2; TRBD1 is a possible D gene (5 bases). The V end lost 5 bases, the J end lost 4 bases, and 8 bases lay between the germline ends. Germline V gene data show CDR1 as SGHVS and CDR2 as FQNEAQ. This CDR3 is 12 amino acids long.